Presented here are 15 T cell receptor beta chains from one specimen sequenced in a study of T cell repertoires in cytomegalovirus infection. TCRdb analysed the reads with MiXCR anew, one entry per CDR3 protein. In the table there are roughly 990,000 distinct CDR3 sequences, approximately 31% of which are singletons. Their target antigens are unknown. The input for sequencing was cultured CD8+ T cells from PBMCs, taken from culture after CMV antigen stimulation. These receptors all come from a human donor in good health (CMV status not recorded). Some clones in this sample may be carry-over from other donors' samples.

The chain links TRBV5-6 to TRBJ2-5, with 15 bases aligning to TRBD2. Trimming at V came to 0 bases and at J to 5 bases, leaving 8 bases not matched to a gene. Germline V gene lookup returns CDR1 SGHDT and CDR2 YYEEEE. This CDR3 is built from 18 residues. This CDR3 reads CASSLAGLAGGPLETQYF. The CDR3, as DNA: TGTGCCAGCAGCTTGGCCGGACTAGCGGGGGGGCCGTTGGAGACCCAGTACTTC.

The J gene is TRBJ2-7, the V gene TRBV7-9, with 8 bases lining up with TRBD1. Germline CDR1 is SEHNR and CDR2 is FQNEAQ (reference sequence). CDR3 size: 14 residues. Trimming at V came to 5 bases and at J to 6 bases, leaving 9 bases not matched to a gene. Written as DNA, the CDR3 is TGTGCCAGCAGCGCCCTGACAGGGGTGAGCGAGCAGTACTTC. As protein: CASSALTGVSEQYF.

The gene calls are TRBV4-1 and TRBJ2-7; weak D call: TRBD1 (6 bases). V lost 3 bases to trimming and J lost 4 bases, with 13 bases between them. CDR1 is MGHRA and CDR2 is YSYEKL in the germline V gene. The CDR3 extends over 14 amino acids. The CDR3 nucleotides read TGCGCCAGCAGCCACTGCGGGCAGGGGTACGAGCAGTACTTC. It yields the protein CASSHCGQGYEQYF.

The rearrangement uses TRBV10-3 and TRBJ1-1; 10 bases line up with TRBD1. In germline, CDR1 is ENHRY, CDR2 SYGVKD. J was trimmed by 0 bases and V by 3 bases; bases with no gene match: 7. The CDR3 contains 17 residues. The CDR3 loop reads CAISDGTGDLMNTEAFF. CDR3 coding DNA: TGTGCCATCAGTGACGGGACAGGGGACTTAATGAACACTGAAGCTTTCTTT.

This clonotype was seen more than once but under ten times. The CDR3 protein is CASSLVVAGTDTQYF. The CDR3, as DNA: TGTGCCAGCAGTTTAGTGGTAGCGGGCACAGATACGCAGTATTTT. The chain recombines TRBV12-3 or TRBV12-4 with TRBJ2-3; D perhaps matches TRBD2 (6 bases). This CDR3 spans 15 amino acids. Trimming shortened V by 1 base and J by 1 base, and 9 bases separated the two germline ends.

The rearrangement joins TRBV11-2 to TRBJ1-4; D unresolved. The ends were cut back, 3 bases at V and 2 bases at J, with 10 bases in the middle. In germline, CDR1 is SGHAT, CDR2 FQNNGV. This CDR3 has 15 amino acids. CDR3 DNA: TGTGCCAGCAGCTTTAGGAGGGCGACTAATGAAAAACTGTTTTTT. It encodes CASSFRRATNEKLFF.

The genes are TRBV7-9 and TRBJ2-3, with D perhaps matching TRBD2 (5 bases). V lost 5 bases to trimming and J lost 2 bases, with 17 bases between them. There are 16 residues in the CDR3. Germline values: CDR1 SEHNR, CDR2 FQNEAQ (reference sequence). The chain's CDR3 is CASSPNLGRFTDTQYF. DNA for the CDR3: TGTGCCAGCAGCCCAAATCTGGGGAGATTCACAGATACGCAGTATTTT.

This clonotype was counted at least ten times. The V and J genes are TRBV27 and TRBJ2-3; D call uncertain. Trimming pared 6 bases from V and 5 bases from J, leaving 9 bases between. The V gene's germline CDR1 is MNHEY and CDR2 SMNVEV (reference sequence). This CDR3 comprises 12 residues. The CDR3 sequence: CASSFPGDTQYF. For the CDR3, the DNA is TGTGCCAGCAGCTTCCCCGGAGATACGCAGTATTTT.

This clonotype was picked up many times. The V gene is TRBV7-9, the J gene TRBJ2-7; tentatively, D is TRBD2 (5 bases). The CDR3 runs 15 residues. Germline V gene sequence: CDR1 SEHNR, CDR2 FQNEAQ (reference sequence). The V end lost 4 bases, the J end lost 7 bases, and 20 bases lay between the germline ends. For the CDR3, the DNA is TGTGCCAGCAGCTCCTTAGAGGGCCCTACGTGGGAGCAGTACTTC. It specifies CASSSLEGPTWEQYF. The full variable domain, rest sourced from reference TRBV7-9 and TRBJ2-7, is DTGVSQNPRHKITKRGQNVTFRCDPISEHNRLYWYRQTLGQGPEFLTYFQNEAQLEKSRLLSDRFSAERPKGSFSTLEIQRTEQGDSAMYLCASSSLEGPTWEQYFGPGTRLTVT.

As to this clonotype: This may stem from a read error, because a much larger clone lies one nucleotide away. The chain has TRBV11-2 and TRBJ2-2, with TRBD2 matching 7 bases. The germline V gene encodes CDR1 SGHAT and CDR2 FQNNGV. This CDR3 comprises 17 residues. CDR3 protein: CASSLGGSGGGTGEQFF. CDR3 coding DNA: TGTGCCAGCAGCTTAGGCGGGTCGGGGGGAGGCACCGGGGAGCAGTTTTTT.

The chain is built from TRBV2 and TRBJ1-2; TRBD1 agrees at 7 bases. V was clipped by 8 bases and J by 1 base; unmatched bases: 10. The CDR3 runs to 15 residues. Germline V gene sequence: CDR1 SNHLY, CDR2 FYNNEI. CDR3 DNA sequence: TGTGCCAGCTCCGATGGGCAGGGGGTTAACTATGGCTACACCTTC. As protein: CASSDGQGVNYGYTF.

This clonotype was seen more than once but under ten times. The V call is TRBV27, the J call TRBJ1-2; no clear D gene. V was pared by 0 bases and J by 3 bases, with 14 bases between. Germline lookup yields CDR1 MNHEY and CDR2 SMNVEV (reference sequence). There are 16 residues in the CDR3. DNA for the CDR3: TGTGCCAGCAGTTTATCGAAGGCTGAAAGTTACTATGGCTACACCTTC. Translated, it gives CASSLSKAESYYGYTF.

The table lists this clonotype with a few counts. The V gene is TRBV20-1, the J gene TRBJ1-5; D remains unclear. Germline V gives CDR1 DFQATT, CDR2 SNEGSKA (reference sequence). V was clipped by 6 bases and J by 2 bases, with 17 bases between them. This CDR3 is built from 15 residues. CDR3 coding DNA: TGCAGTGCGCGAGACTTCTCAGGCGGCAATCAGCCCCAGCATTTT. Translated, it gives CSARDFSGGNQPQHF.

In its sample, this clonotype was seen a few times. V and J are TRBV7-9 and TRBJ1-2; TRBD1 is a possible D gene (5 bases). V was clipped by 11 bases and J by 5 bases, with 24 bases between them. In germline, CDR1 is SEHNR, CDR2 FQNEAQ (reference sequence). This CDR3 has 15 amino acids. This CDR3 is CAAEQGLLDLYGYTF. The CDR3 nucleotides are TGTGCCGCCGAGCAGGGACTTCTTGATTTGTATGGCTACACCTTC.

The J gene is TRBJ2-2, the V gene TRBV6-6; TRBD1 agrees at 8 bases. V dropped 3 bases and J dropped 5; count of bases not matched to a gene: 8. Germline values: CDR1 MNHNY, CDR2 SVGAGI (reference sequence). This CDR3 has 16 amino acids. CDR3 sequence (DNA): TGTGCCAGCAGTTATTTTACAGGGGGACGGACCGGGGAGCTGTTTTTT. Amino acids: CASSYFTGGRTGELFF.